This T cell receptor (beta chain) was observed in a study of blood T cell repertoires in COVID-19. Study-wide context: Acute and convalescent COVID-19 samples came from the United States, Italy and Spain. From T cells, B-cell-depleted T cells, or PBMCs came the material, which was cDNA or gDNA.

Germline CDR1 is SGHAT and CDR2 is FQDESV (reference sequence). V shed 5 bases, J shed 10 bases, and the junction held 10 bases outside the gene matches. The CDR3 length is 14 residues. The protocol was immunoSEQ multiplex PCR, while the TCRdb copy is restricted to in-frame clones and leaves out a portion. This repertoire shows under 400,000 clones, about 90% found once; its top ten account for approximately 0.93%. Those enrolled, adults aged about 18 to 89 years, came from roughly 23 US areas. A COVID-19 case had been met by exposed participants during the 2 weeks before study entry. The specimen sequenced was PBMCs or T cells enriched from blood (not recorded which). This receptor was obtained from a woman in her 30s who had been exposed to COVID-19. This chain joins TRBV11-1 and TRBJ1-2, with 10 bases that match TRBD1. The CDR3: CASSPTTGGDSYTF. The CDR3 bases are TGTGCCAGCAGCCCCACGACAGGGGGCGACTCCTACACCTTC. The full variable domain, its missing parts supplied by reference TRBV11-1 and TRBJ1-2, is EAEVAQSPRYKITEKSQAVAFWCDPISGHATLYWYRQILGQGPELLVQFQDESVVDDSQLPKDRFSAERLKGVDSTLKIQPAELGDSAMYLCASSPTTGGDSYTFGSGTRLTVV.